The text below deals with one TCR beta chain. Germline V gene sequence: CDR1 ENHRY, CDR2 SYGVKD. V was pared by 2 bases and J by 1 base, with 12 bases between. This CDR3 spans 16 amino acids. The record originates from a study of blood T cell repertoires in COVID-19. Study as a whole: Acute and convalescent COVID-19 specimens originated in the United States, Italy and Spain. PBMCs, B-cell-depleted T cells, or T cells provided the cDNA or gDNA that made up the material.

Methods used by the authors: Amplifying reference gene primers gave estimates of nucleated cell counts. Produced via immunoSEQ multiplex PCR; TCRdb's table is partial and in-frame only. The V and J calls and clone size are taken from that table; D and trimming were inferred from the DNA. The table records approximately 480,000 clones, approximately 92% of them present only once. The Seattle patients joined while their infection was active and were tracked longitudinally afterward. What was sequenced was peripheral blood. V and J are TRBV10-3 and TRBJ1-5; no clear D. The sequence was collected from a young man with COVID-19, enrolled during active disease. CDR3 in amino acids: CAISETGFLSNQPQHF. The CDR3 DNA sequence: TGTGCCATCAGTGAGACGGGATTTTTGAGCAATCAGCCCCAGCATTTT.